The source of this T cell receptor (beta chain) is a study of blood T cell repertoires in COVID-19. Background on the study: From T cells, B-cell-depleted T cells, or PBMCs came the material, which was cDNA or gDNA.

Some clones are missing from TCRdb's copy, which holds only in-frame ones; the method was immunoSEQ multiplex PCR. This table has around 300,000 clones, over 75% appearing once. The length of the CDR3 is 13 residues. Germline assignment: CDR1 LGHDT and CDR2 YNNKEL (reference sequence). The J segment lost 4 bases and the V segment lost 6 bases, leaving 3 bases of the junction unmatched. Sequenced sample: peripheral blood. The receptor comes from a woman aged 65 to 85 with acute or convalescent COVID-19. The V gene is TRBV3-1 (or the pseudogene TRBV3-2), the J gene TRBJ1-1, with 9 bases matching TRBD1. CDR3 region: CASSRTGATEAFF. CDR3 in DNA: TGTGCCAGCAGTAGGACAGGGGCCACTGAAGCTTTCTTT.